This entry concerns a single TCR beta chain. Its antigen is still unknown. This sample was included in a study of Ad26.COV2.S vaccination and SARS-CoV-2 variants. Study-wide background: Of the COV1001 trial arms, the Ad26.COV2.S arm included the donor. Intramuscularly, Ad26.COV2.S was given either once or twice, 56 days apart.

The table came from immunoSEQ multiplex PCR; TCRdb's copy has only in-frame clones and leaves some out. The sample lists over 400,000 clones, 89% seen once, with approximately 2.5% in the top ten. The V end was cut by 2 bases, the J end by 5 bases, with 12 bases between. CDR1 is MNHEY and CDR2 is SVGAGI in the germline V gene. The CDR3 is made up of 14 amino acids. Treatment specified: 15 to 20 received Ad26.COV2.S at low or high dose, single or two shots; roughly 5 received placebo; per-sample allocation not given. Collection of samples fell on day 63 after the first vaccine or placebo injection. An Ad26 vector expressing Wuhan-strain SARS-CoV-2 spike served as the vaccine. General study results and limits: Measurements of TCR breadth and depth may have given underestimates of the total T cell responses.

This receptor was taken from a person between 18 and 65 years old who received the Ad26.COV2.S COVID-19 vaccine or a placebo. The sequencing here drew on peripheral blood, taken in a trial of Ad26.COV2.S vaccine versus placebo. V and J are TRBV6-5 and TRBJ1-2; D is unclear. CDR3 bases: TGTGCCAGCAGTTACAGGAATCTGAGATATGGCTACACCTTC. This sequence encodes CASSYRNLRYGYTF.